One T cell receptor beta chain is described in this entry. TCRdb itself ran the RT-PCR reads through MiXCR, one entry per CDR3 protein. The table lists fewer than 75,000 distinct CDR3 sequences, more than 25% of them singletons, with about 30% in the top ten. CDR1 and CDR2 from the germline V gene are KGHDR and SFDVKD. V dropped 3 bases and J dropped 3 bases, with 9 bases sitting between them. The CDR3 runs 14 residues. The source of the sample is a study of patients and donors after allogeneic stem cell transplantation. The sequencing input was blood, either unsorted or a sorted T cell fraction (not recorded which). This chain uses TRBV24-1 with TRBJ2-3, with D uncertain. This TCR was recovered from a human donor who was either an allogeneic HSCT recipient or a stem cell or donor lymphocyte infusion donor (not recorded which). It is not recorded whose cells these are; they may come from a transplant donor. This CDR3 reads CATSDPRRTDTQYF. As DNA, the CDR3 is TGTGCCACCAGTGATCCCCGGAGAACAGATACGCAGTATTTT.